This record concerns one TCR beta chain sequence. Antigen: not known. The CDR3 covers 14 residues. Germline V lookup: CDR1 SQVTM, CDR2 ANQGSEA. With 4 bases removed from V and 0 bases from J, the gap between germline ends came to 7 bases. This specimen belongs to a study of CD8 T cells in ankylosing spondylitis. Study results and limitations: Blood from ankylosing spondylitis patients appeared to carry a characteristic roughly eight-variant TCR beta motif.

TCRdb used MiXCR to reprocess the 5' RACE reads, holding one entry per CDR3 protein. The sample carries a few hundred thousand distinct CDR3 sequences, around 20% recorded once. The specimen sequenced was blood, either unsorted or a sorted T cell fraction (not recorded which). The sequence came from a male donor with ankylosing spondylitis. The chain carries TRBV29-1 and TRBJ2-6, with D hard to call. The CDR3 DNA reads as TGCAGCGTTGTTCGCGGCTCTGGGGCCAACGTCCTGACTTTC. As protein: CSVVRGSGANVLTF.